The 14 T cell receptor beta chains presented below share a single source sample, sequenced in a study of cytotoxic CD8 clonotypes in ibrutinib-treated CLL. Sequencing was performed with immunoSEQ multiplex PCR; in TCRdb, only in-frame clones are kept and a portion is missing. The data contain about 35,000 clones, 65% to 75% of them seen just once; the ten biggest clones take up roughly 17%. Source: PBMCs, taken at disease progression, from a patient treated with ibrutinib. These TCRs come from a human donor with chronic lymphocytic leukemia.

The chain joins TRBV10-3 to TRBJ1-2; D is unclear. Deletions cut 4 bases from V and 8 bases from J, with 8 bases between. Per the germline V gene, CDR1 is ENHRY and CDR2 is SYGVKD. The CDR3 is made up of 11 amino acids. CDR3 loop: CAISVGSGYTF. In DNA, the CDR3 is TGTGCCATCAGTGTGGGATCCGGCTACACCTTC.

The CDR3 region is CASSLDPPRRGTNEKLFF. In DNA form, the CDR3 reads TGTGCCAGCAGTCTGGACCCCCCTCGCAGGGGGACTAATGAAAAACTGTTTTTT. This sequence joins TRBV27 and TRBJ1-4, with 7 bases that match TRBD1. CDR3 length equals 18 residues. Germline V gene sequence: CDR1 MNHEY, CDR2 SMNVEV (reference sequence). After removal of 5 bases from V and 2 bases from J, the junction contained 14 bases not matched to a gene.

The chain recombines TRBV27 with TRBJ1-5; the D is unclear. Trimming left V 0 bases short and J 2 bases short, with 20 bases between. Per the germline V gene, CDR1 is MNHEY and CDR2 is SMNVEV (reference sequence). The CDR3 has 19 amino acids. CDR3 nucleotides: TGTGCCAGCAGTTTATCCTGGCCAGGACCCGGCTTTGGCAATCAGCCCCAGCATTTT. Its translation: CASSLSWPGPGFGNQPQHF.

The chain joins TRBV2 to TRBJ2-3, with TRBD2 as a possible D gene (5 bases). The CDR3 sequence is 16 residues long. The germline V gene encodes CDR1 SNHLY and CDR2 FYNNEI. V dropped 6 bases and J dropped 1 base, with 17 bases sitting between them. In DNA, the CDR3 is TGTGCCAGCAGACAATCGCGGGCCCACGGCACAGATACGCAGTATTTT. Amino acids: CASRQSRAHGTDTQYF. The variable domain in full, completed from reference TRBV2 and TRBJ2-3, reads EPEVTQTPSHQVTQMGQEVILRCVPISNHLYFYWYRQILGQKVEFLVSFYNNEISEKSEIFDDQFSVERPDGSNFTLKIRSTKLEDSAMYFCASRQSRAHGTDTQYFGPGTRLTVL.

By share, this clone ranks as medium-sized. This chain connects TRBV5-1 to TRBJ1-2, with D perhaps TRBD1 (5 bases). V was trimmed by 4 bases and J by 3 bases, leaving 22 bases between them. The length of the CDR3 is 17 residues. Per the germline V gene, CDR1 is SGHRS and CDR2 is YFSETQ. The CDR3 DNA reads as TGCGCCAGCAGCCCTTTGACTAGACCCGGGACGGACTATGGCTACACCTTC. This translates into CASSPLTRPGTDYGYTF. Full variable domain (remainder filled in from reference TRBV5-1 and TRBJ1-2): KAGVTQTPRYLIKTRGQQVTLSCSPISGHRSVSWYQQTPGQGLQFLFEYFSETQRNKGNFPGRFSGRQFSNSRSEMNVSTLELGDSALYLCASSPLTRPGTDYGYTFGSGTRLTVV.

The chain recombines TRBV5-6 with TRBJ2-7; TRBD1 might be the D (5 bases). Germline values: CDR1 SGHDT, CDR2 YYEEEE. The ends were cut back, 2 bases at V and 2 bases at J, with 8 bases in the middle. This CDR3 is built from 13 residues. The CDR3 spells CASSFWGPYEQYF. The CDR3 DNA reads TGTGCCAGCAGCTTTTGGGGCCCCTACGAGCAGTACTTC.

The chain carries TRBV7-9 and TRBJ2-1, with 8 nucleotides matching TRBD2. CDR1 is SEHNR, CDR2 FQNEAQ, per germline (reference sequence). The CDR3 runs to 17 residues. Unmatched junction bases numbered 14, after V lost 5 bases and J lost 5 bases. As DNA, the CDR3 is TGTGCCAGCAGCAATGCCTGGGAAGCGGGGGACAACAATGAGCAGTTCTTC. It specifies CASSNAWEAGDNNEQFF.

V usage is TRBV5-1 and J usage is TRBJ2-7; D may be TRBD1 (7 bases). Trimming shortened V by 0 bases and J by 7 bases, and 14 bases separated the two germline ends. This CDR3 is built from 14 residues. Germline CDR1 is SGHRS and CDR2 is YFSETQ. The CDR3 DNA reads TGCGCCAGCAGCTTGGACAGGGGAGGAAAAGAGCAGTACTTC. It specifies CASSLDRGGKEQYF.

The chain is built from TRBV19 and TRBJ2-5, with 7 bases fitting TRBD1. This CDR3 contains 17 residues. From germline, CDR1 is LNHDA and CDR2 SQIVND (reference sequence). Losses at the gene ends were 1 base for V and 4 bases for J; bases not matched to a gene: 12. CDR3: CASSIGADPAGGETQYF. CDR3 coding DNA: TGTGCCAGTAGTATAGGCGCGGATCCCGCAGGGGGAGAGACCCAGTACTTC.

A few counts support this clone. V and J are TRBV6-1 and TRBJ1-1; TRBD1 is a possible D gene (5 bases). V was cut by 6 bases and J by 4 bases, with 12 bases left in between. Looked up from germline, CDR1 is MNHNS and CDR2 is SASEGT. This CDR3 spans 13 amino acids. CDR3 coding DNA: TGTGCCAGCAGCCGCGACAGCCGCACTGAAGCTTTCTTT. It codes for CASSRDSRTEAFF.

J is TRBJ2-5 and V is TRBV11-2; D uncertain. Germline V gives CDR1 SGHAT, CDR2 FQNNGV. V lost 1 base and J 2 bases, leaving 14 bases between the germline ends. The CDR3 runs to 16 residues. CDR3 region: CASSLARTSQQETQYF. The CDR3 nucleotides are TGTGCCAGCAGCTTAGCCCGAACATCCCAGCAAGAGACCCAGTACTTC.

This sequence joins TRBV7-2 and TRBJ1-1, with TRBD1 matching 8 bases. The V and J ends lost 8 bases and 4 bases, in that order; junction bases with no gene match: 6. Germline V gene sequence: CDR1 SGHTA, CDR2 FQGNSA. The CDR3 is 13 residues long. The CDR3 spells CASRTGGATEAFF. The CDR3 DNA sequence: TGTGCCAGCCGTACAGGGGGAGCCACTGAAGCTTTCTTT.

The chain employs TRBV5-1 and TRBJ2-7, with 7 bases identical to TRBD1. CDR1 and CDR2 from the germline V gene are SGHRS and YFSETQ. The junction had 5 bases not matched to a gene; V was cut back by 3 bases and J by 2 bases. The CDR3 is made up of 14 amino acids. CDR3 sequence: CASSSQGTTYEQYF. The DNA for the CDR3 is TGCGCCAGCAGCTCACAGGGGACAACCTACGAGCAGTACTTC. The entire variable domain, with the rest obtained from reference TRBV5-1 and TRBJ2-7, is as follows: KAGVTQTPRYLIKTRGQQVTLSCSPISGHRSVSWYQQTPGQGLQFLFEYFSETQRNKGNFPGRFSGRQFSNSRSEMNVSTLELGDSALYLCASSSQGTTYEQYFGPGTRLTVT.

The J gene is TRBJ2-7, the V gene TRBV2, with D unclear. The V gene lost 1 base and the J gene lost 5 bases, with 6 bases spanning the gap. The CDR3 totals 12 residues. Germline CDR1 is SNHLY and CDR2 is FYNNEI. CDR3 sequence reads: CASSEGAHEQYF. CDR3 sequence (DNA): TGTGCCAGCAGTGAAGGGGCCCACGAGCAGTACTTC.